These T cell receptor beta chains were read from a single sample in a study of T cells in Graves' hyperthyroidism and ophthalmopathy. TCRdb re-called the multiplex PCR reads through MiXCR, storing one row per CDR3 protein. The sample yields around 250,000 distinct CDR3 sequences, approximately 14% seen once. The sequencing sample was made of blood. The receptors shown here come from a middle-aged woman with Graves' hyperthyroidism that later progressed to Graves' ophthalmopathy. Each CDR3 is given with its conserved first and last residue. The D gene is left open where the match is weak. Size values are once, few and many counts, or a class for expanded clones, and some rows have none.

TRBJ1-1 | TRBV3-1 | many | TRBD1 | CASSLLTGAREAFF | TGTGCCAGCAGCCTACTGACAGGGGCCCGTGAAGCTTTCTTT
TRBJ2-5 | TRBV11-2 | many | . | CASSFWTEETQYF | TGTGCCAGCAGCTTTTGGACAGAAGAGACCCAGTACTTC
TRBJ2-7 | TRBV20-1 | many | . | CSAGTAYLQYF | TGCAGTGCGGGGACGGCCTACCTGCAGTACTTC
TRBJ1-5 | TRBV28 | few | . | CASRGGRNQPQHF | TGTGCCAGCAGGGGGGGGAGGAATCAGCCCCAGCATTTT
TRBJ2-1 | TRBV24-1 | . | . | CATRSHLDNEQFF | TGTGCCACCAGGTCTCACTTGGACAATGAGCAGTTCTTC
TRBJ2-5 | TRBV20-1 | many | . | CSADTWGSSEETQYF | TGCAGTGCTGACACTTGGGGGTCATCCGAAGAGACCCAGTACTTC
TRBJ2-2 | TRBV5-1 | . | . | CASNLGRGSLNTGELFF | TGCGCCAGCAACCTAGGAAGGGGGAGTTTAAACACCGGGGAGCTGTTTTTT
TRBJ2-3 | TRBV9 | . | . | CASSVTSTRTDTQYF | TGTGCCAGCAGCGTAACCTCGACCCGCACAGATACGCAGTATTTT
TRBJ1-4 | TRBV30 | many | TRBD1 | CAWGTGTGFNEKLFF | TGTGCCTGGGGGACAGGGACAGGATTTAATGAAAAACTGTTTTTT
TRBJ2-3 | TRBV30 | . | . | CAWSVLRHPDTQYF | TGTGCCTGGAGTGTTTTACGACATCCAGATACGCAGTATTTT
TRBJ2-7 | TRBV28 | . | TRBD2 | CASSFAGGPGEEQYF | TGTGCCAGCAGTTTTGCGGGAGGGCCCGGGGAAGAGCAGTACTTC
TRBJ2-7 | TRBV19 | . | . | CASSIVTGGRHEQYF | TGTGCCAGTAGTATAGTTACAGGTGGGAGGCACGAGCAGTACTTC
TRBJ1-3 | TRBV14 | many | . | CASSPPLFWGSGNTIYF | TGTGCCAGCAGCCCGCCCTTATTCTGGGGATCCGGAAACACCATATATTTT
TRBJ1-3 | TRBV6-2/TRBV6-3 | . | TRBD1 | CASTQGVLAGNTIYF | TGTGCCAGCACTCAGGGGGTCCTAGCTGGAAACACCATATATTTT
TRBJ2-1 | TRBV28 | many | . | CASRARSYNEQFF | TGTGCCAGCAGGGCCCGCTCCTACAATGAGCAGTTCTTC